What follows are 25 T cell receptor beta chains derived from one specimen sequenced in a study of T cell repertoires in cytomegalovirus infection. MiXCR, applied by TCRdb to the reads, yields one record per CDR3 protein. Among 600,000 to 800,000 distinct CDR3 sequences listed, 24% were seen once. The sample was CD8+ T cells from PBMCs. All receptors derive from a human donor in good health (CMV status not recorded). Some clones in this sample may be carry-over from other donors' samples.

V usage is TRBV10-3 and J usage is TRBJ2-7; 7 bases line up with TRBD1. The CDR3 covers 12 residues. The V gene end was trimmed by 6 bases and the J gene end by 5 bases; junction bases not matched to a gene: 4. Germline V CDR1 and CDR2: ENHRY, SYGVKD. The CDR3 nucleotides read TGTGCCATCAGGACAGGGAAAAACGAGCAGTACTTC. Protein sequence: CAIRTGKNEQYF.

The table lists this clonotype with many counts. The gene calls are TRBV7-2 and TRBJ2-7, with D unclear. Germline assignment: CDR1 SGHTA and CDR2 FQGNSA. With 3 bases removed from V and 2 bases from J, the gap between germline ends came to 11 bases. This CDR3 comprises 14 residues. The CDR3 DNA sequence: TGTGCCAGCAGCTTGGGCCCGCACACCTACGAGCAGTACGTC. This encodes CASSLGPHTYEQYV.

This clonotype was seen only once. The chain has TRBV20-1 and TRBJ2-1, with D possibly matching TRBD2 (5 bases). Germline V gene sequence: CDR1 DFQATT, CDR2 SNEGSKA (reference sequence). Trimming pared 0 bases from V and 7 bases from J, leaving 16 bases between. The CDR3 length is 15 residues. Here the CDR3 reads CSARDGKLVVNEQFF. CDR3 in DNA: TGCAGTGCTAGAGATGGGAAACTAGTGGTAAATGAGCAGTTCTTC.

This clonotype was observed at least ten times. In DNA, the CDR3 is TGTGCCAGCAGCTTAGGGACAGCCGACTACGAGCAGTACTTC. It specifies CASSLGTADYEQYF. This chain uses TRBV7-9 with TRBJ2-7, with D perhaps TRBD1 (6 bases). The V gene lost 1 base and the J gene lost 3 bases, with 10 bases spanning the gap. This CDR3 has 14 amino acids. The germline CDR1 and CDR2 sequences are SEHNR and FQNEAQ (reference sequence). The variable domain in full, with the rest retrieved from reference TRBV7-9 and TRBJ2-7, is DTGVSQNPRHKITKRGQNVTFRCDPISEHNRLYWYRQTLGQGPEFLTYFQNEAQLEKSRLLSDRFSAERPKGSFSTLEIQRTEQGDSAMYLCASSLGTADYEQYFGPGTRLTVT.

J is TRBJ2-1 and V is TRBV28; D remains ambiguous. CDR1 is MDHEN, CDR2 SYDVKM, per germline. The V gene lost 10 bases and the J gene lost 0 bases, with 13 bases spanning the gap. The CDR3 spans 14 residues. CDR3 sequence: CANTDFYSYNEQFF. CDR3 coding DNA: TGTGCCAACACAGACTTCTACTCCTACAATGAGCAGTTCTTC.

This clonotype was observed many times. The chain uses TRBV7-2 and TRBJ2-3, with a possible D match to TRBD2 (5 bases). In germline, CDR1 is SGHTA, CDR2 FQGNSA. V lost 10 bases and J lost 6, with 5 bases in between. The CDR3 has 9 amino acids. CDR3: CATGDTQYF. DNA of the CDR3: TGTGCCACGGGGGATACGCAGTATTTT.

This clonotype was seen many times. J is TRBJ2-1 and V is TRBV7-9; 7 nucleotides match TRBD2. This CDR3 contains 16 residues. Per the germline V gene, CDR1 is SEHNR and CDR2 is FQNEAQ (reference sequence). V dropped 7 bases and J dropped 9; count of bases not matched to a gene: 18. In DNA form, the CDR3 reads TGTGCCAGCACCCGACTAGCCGCGAGCCTCGGCGGTGAGCAGTTCTTC. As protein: CASTRLAASLGGEQFF. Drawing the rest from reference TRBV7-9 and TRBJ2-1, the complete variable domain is DTGVSQNPRHKITKRGQNVTFRCDPISEHNRLYWYRQTLGQGPEFLTYFQNEAQLEKSRLLSDRFSAERPKGSFSTLEIQRTEQGDSAMYLCASTRLAASLGGEQFFGPGTRLTVL.

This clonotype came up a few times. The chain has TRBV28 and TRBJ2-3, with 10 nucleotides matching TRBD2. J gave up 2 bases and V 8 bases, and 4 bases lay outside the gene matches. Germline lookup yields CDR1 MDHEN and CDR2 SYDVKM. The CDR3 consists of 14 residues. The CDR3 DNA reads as TGTGCCAGCGGCAGCGGGGGGGCCACAGATACGCAGTATTTT. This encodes CASGSGGATDTQYF.

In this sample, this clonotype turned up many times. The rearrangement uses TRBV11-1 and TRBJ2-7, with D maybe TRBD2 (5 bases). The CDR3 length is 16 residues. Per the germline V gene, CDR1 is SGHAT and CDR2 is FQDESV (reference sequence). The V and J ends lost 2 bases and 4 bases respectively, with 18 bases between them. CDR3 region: CASSLISSTGRYEQYV. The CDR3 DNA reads TGTGCCAGCAGCTTAATAAGTTCGACGGGGAGATACGAGCAGTACGTC.

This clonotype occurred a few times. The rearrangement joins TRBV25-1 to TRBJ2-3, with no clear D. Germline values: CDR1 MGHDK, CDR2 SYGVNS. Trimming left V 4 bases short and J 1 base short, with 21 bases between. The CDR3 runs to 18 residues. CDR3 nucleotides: TGTGCCAGCAGTGTTCGCCTATCTGGTCCTCGACGCACAGATACGCAGTATTTT. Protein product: CASSVRLSGPRRTDTQYF. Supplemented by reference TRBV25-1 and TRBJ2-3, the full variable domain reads EADIYQTPRYLVIGTGKKITLECSQTMGHDKMYWYQQDPGMELHLIHYSYGVNSTEKGDLSSESTVSRIRTEHFPLTLESARPSHTSQYLCASSVRLSGPRRTDTQYFGPGTRLTVL.

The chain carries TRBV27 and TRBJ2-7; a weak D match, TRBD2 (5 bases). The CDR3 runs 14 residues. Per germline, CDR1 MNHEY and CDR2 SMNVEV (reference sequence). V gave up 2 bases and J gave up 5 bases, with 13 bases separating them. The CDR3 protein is CASSLRGYGHEQYV. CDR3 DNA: TGTGCCAGCAGTTTAAGAGGGTACGGGCACGAGCAGTACGTC.

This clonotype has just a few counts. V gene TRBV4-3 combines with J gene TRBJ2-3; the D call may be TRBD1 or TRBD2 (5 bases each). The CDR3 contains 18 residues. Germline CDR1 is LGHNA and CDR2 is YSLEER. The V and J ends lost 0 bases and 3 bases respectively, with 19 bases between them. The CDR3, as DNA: TGCGCCAGCAGCCAAGAGTGGGGGAGAGGGGTTGGGACAGATACGCAGTATTTT. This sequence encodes CASSQEWGRGVGTDTQYF.

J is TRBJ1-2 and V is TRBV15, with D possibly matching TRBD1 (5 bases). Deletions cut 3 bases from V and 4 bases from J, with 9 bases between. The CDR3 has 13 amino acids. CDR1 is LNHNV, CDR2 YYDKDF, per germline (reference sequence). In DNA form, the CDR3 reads TGTGCCACCAGCAGTGGGGGGAGCTATGGCTACACCTTC. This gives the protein CATSSGGSYGYTF.

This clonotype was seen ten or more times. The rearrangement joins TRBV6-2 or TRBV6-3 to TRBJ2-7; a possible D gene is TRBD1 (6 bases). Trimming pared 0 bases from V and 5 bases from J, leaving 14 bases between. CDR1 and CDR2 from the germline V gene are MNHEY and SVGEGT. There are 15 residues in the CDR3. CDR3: CASSYSDSPLHEQYV. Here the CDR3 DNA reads TGTGCCAGCAGTTACTCGGACAGTCCTCTACACGAGCAGTACGTC.

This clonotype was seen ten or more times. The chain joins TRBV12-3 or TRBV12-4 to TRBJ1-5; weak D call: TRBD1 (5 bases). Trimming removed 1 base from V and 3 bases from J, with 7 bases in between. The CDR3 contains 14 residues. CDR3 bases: TGTGCCAGCAGTTTAGGAGGGGACAATCAGCCCCAGCATTTT. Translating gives CASSLGGDNQPQHF.

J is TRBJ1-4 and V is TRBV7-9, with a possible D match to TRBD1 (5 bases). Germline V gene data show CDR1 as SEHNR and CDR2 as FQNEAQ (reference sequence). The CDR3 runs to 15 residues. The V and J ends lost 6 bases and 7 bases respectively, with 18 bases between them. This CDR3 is CASRPQGLGAEKLFF. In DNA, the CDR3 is TGTGCCAGCAGGCCCCAAGGGTTAGGGGCTGAAAAACTGTTTTTT.

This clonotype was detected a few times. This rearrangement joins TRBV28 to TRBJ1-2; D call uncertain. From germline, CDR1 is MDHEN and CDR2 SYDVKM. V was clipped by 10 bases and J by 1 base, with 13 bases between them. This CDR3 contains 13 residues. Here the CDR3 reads CATIGAINYGYTF. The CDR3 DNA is TGTGCCACCATCGGAGCAATTAACTATGGCTACACCTTC.

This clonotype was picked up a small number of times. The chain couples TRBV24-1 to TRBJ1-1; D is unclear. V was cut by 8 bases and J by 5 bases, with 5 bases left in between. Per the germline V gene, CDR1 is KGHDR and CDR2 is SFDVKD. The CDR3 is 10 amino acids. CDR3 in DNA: TGTGCCACCATGACAACTGAAGCTTTCTTT. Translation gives CATMTTEAFF.

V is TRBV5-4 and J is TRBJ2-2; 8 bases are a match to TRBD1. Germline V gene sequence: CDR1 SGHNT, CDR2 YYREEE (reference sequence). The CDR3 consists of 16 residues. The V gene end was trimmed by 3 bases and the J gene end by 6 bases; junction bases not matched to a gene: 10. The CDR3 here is CASSSRFGQGSGELFF. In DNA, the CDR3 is TGTGCCAGCAGCTCGCGTTTCGGACAGGGATCCGGGGAGCTGTTTTTT.

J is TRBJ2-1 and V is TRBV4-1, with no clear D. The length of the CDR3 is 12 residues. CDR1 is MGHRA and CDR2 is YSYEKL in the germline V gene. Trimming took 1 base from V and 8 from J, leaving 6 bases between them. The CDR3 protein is CASSQGRDEQFF. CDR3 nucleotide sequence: TGCGCCAGCAGCCAAGGTCGCGATGAGCAGTTCTTC.

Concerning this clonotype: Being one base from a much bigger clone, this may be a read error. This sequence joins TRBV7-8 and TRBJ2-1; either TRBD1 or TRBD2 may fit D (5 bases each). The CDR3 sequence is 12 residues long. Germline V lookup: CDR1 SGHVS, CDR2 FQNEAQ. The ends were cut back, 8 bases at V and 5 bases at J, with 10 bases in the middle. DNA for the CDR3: TGTGCCAGCTCCAGGGACCACAATGAGCAGTTCTTC. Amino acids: CASSRDHNEQFF. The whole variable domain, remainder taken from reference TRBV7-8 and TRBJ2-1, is GAGVSQSPRYKVAKRGQDVALRCDPISGHVSLFWYQQALGQGPEFLTYFQNEAQLDKSGLPSDRFFAERPEGSVSTLKIQRTQQEDSAVYLCASSRDHNEQFFGPGTRLTVL.

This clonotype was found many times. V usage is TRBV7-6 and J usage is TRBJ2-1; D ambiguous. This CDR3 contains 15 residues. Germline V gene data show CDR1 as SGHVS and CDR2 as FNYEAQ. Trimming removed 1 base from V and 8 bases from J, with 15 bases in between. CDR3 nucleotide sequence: TGTGCCAGCAGCTTAGGTGGGCCACCGCTGGATGAGCAGTTCTTC. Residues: CASSLGGPPLDEQFF.

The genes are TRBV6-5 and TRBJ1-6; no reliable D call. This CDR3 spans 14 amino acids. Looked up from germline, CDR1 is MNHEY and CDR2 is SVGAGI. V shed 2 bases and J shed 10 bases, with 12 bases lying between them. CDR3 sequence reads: CASSYGPGYSPLHF. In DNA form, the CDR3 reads TGTGCCAGCAGTTACGGCCCAGGCTACTCACCCCTCCACTTT.

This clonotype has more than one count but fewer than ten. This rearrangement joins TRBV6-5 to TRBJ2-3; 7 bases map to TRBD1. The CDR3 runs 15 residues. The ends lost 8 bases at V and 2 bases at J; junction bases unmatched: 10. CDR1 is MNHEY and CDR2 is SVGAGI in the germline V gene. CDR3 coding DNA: TGTGCCAGCCGCCAGGGACAGCTAGACACAGATACGCAGTATTTT. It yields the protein CASRQGQLDTDTQYF.

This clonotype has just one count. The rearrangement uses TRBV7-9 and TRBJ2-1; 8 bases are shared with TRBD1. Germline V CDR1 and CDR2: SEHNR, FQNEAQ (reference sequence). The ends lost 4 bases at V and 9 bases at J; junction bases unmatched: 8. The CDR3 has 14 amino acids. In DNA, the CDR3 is TGTGCCAGCAGCTCCCTAGGACAGGGCCCTGAGCAGTTCTTC. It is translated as CASSSLGQGPEQFF.